A selection of T cell receptor beta chains follows, all from one sample in a study of CD8 T cells in ankylosing spondylitis. TCRdb recomputed calls from the 5' RACE reads with MiXCR, one row per CDR3 protein. This table has some 220,000 distinct CDR3 sequences, about 7.3% appearing once. The material sequenced was blood, either unsorted or a sorted T cell fraction (not recorded which). The receptor set was obtained from a male donor with ankylosing spondylitis. Both conserved end residues are part of each CDR3. D genes are given only for firm matches. The listing skips clone size in some rows; elsewhere it reads once, few, many or a size class.

TRBV28	TRBJ2-7	NA	many	TGTGCCAGCAGTCACCGGGACAATTTCTACGAGCAGTACTTC	CASSHRDNFYEQYF
TRBV7-2	TRBJ1-1	NA	many	TGTGCCAGCGGGGGAGGGTTTTCGAACACTGAAGCTTTCTTT	CASGGGFSNTEAFF
TRBV5-1	TRBJ1-3	NA	many	TGCGCCAGCAGCTCCACTTTCCCTGGAAACACCATATATTTT	CASSSTFPGNTIYF
TRBV28	TRBJ1-2	TRBD1	NA	TGTGCCAGCAGTTTACGTGGGACAGTCTATGGCTACACCTTC	CASSLRGTVYGYTF
TRBV12-3/TRBV12-4	TRBJ2-5	NA	many	TGTGCCAGCAGTCCGCCCGAAGAGACCCAGTACTTC	CASSPPEETQYF
TRBV19	TRBJ1-5	NA	few	TGTGCCAGTAGTATAGAGGGGAGTCAGCCCCAGCATTTT	CASSIEGSQPQHF
TRBV6-2/TRBV6-3	TRBJ2-7	NA	many	TGTGCCAGCAGTTACTCGATACAGCAGCCCGACCTAACCTACGAGCAGTACTTC	CASSYSIQQPDLTYEQYF
TRBV6-5	TRBJ2-5	NA	few	TGTGCCAGCAGTTACTCGGGGCGGATCGCGGAGACCCAGTACTTC	CASSYSGRIAETQYF
TRBV4-1	TRBJ1-1	NA	NA	TGCGCCAGCAGCCAAGCGGTGCAGGGTGAGAGGAACACTGAAGCTTTCTTT	CASSQAVQGERNTEAFF
TRBV3-1	TRBJ1-2	NA	many	TGTGCCAGCAGCCAAGGTTTCAGGGGAGAAGATGGCTACACCTTC	CASSQGFRGEDGYTF
TRBV28	TRBJ2-5	NA	NA	TGTGCCAGCAGAATCCGGGGGACCCAGTACTTC	CASRIRGTQYF
TRBV4-3	TRBJ2-1	NA	many	TGCGCCAGCAGCCAAGTTGCCACCAGCCCCTACAATGAGCAGTTCTTC	CASSQVATSPYNEQFF
TRBV29-1	TRBJ1-2	NA	NA	TGCAGCGTTAGGGACGACTATGGCTACACCTTC	CSVRDDYGYTF
TRBV20-1	TRBJ2-5	NA	many	TGCAGTGCTAGAGATGCAGCGGAATGGGAGACCCAGTACTTC	CSARDAAEWETQYF
TRBV15	TRBJ2-3	NA	NA	TGTGCCACCAGCCCCTCTCTTGGGGCGAGCCAGAATACGCAGTATTTT	CATSPSLGASQNTQYF
TRBV27	TRBJ2-7	NA	many	TGTGCCAGCAGTCTTAAACGGGACCCATTCTACGAGCAGTACTTC	CASSLKRDPFYEQYF
TRBV6-5	TRBJ1-4	NA	many	TGTGCCAGCAGTTACTCGAGGGGATCGATGGGGGAAAAACTGTTTTTT	CASSYSRGSMGEKLFF
TRBV12-3/TRBV12-4	TRBJ1-2	NA	many	TGTGCCAGCGGTCCTTTTGTACCGACCAAAGGGGGGTATGGCTACACCTTC	CASGPFVPTKGGYGYTF
TRBV6-1	TRBJ1-1	NA	NA	TGTGCCACTTCACCTACGGGGAGGAGAACTGAAGCTTTCTTT	CATSPTGRRTEAFF